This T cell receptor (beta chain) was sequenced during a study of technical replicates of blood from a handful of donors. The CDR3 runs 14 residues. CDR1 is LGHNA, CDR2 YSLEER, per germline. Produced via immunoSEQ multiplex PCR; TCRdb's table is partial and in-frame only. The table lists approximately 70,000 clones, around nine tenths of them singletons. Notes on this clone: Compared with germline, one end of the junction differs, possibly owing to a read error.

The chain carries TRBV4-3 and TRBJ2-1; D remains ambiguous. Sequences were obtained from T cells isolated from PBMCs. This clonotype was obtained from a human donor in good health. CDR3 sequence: CASSQGLRANEQFF. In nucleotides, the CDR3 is TGCGCCAGCAGTCAAGGTCTTAGAGCAAATGAGCAGTTCTTC.